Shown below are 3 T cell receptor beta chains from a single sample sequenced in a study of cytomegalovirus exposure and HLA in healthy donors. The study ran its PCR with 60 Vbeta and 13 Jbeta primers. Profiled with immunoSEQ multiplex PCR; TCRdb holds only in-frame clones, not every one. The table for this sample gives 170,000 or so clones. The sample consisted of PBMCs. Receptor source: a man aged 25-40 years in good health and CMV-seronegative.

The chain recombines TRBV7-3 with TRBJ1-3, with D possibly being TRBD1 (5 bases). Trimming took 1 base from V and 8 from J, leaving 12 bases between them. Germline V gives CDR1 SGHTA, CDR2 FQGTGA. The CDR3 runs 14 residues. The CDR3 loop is CASSLIGAGDTIYF. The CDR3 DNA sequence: TGTGCCAGCAGCTTAATAGGGGCTGGGGACACCATATATTTT.

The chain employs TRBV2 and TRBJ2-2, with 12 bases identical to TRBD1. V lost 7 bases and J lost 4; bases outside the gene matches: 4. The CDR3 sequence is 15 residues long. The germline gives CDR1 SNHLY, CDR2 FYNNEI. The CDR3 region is CASTGTGGITGELFF. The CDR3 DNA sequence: TGTGCCAGCACCGGGACAGGGGGCATCACCGGGGAGCTGTTTTTT.

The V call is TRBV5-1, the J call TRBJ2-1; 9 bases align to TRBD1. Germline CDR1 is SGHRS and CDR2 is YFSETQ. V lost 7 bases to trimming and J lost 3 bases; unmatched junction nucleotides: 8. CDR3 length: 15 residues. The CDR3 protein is CASSTGTGYYNEQFF. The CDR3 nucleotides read TGCGCCAGCTCGACCGGGACAGGGTACTACAATGAGCAGTTCTTC.